This record covers a single T cell receptor beta chain. This sample was taken from a study of blood T cell repertoires in COVID-19. Study at large: Collection of acute and convalescent COVID-19 samples took place in the United States, Italy and Spain. The analysed material was cDNA or gDNA that came from T cells, B-cell-depleted T cells, or PBMCs.

The length of the CDR3 is 18 residues. With V trimmed by 4 bases and J by 0 bases, 12 bases remained unmatched. Germline V gene lookup returns CDR1 SQVTM and CDR2 ANQGSEA. Profiled with immunoSEQ multiplex PCR; TCRdb holds only in-frame clones, not every one. The sample consists of fewer than 350,000 clones, around four fifths of them appearing once. Input material: peripheral blood. The chain uses TRBV29-1 and TRBJ2-6, with TRBD1 matching 7 bases. This clonotype was sampled from a woman between 50 and 59 years old with active or convalescent COVID-19. The CDR3 region is CSVGGPRDSLSGANVLTF. DNA of the CDR3: TGCAGCGTTGGGGGACCCCGGGACAGCCTCTCTGGGGCCAACGTCCTGACTTTC.